This TCR beta chain emerged from a study of human versus mouse CDR3 diversity and MHC coevolution. The overall study: Valid reads per sample ranged from about 5.5 x 10^6 to 1.6 x 10^7. The study's findings and limits: iCHAO1 estimated the human TCR beta repertoire at roughly 1.5 million clonotypes. Compared with mice, human CDR3s carried more deletions and insertions on average.

On this clone itself: Its matching antigen is unknown.

Here immunoSEQ multiplex PCR was the method, and the copy in TCRdb shows in-frame clones only, minus some. The sample yields tens of thousands of clones, approximately 92% seen once. The length of the CDR3 is 14 residues. Between the trimmed V and J ends, which lost 4 bases and 1 base, there was a span of 8 bases. Germline CDR1 and CDR2: SGHRS and YFSETQ. Sequenced sample: naive CD4+ T cells from blood. The sample's subset: CD45RO-negative CD62L-positive naive CD4 T cells. The sequence came from a person aged 25 to 75 in good health. V usage is TRBV5-1 and J usage is TRBJ1-4; weak D call: TRBD1 (5 bases). CDR3 residues: CASSGGGTNEKLFF. In DNA, the CDR3 is TGCGCCAGCAGCGGGGGAGGAACTAATGAAAAACTGTTTTTT.